A single sample is the source of the 30 T cell receptor beta chains below, sequenced in a study of beta chain features in type 1 diabetes. Expressed TCRB transcripts got sequenced, as all isolated RNA was reverse transcribed. This table comes from immunoSEQ multiplex PCR, and its TCRdb copy is limited to in-frame clones, with some not included. This sample carries roughly 100,000 clones, around 30% of them seen once, and the ten largest clones take 0.5% to 0.55%. Study-level results: TCRB CDR3s were moderately but significantly shorter in Type 1 diabetes patients in all four CD4+ subsets.

Their antigen targets remain unknown. The sample comprised central memory CD4+ T cells from blood. The receptors derive from a woman between 18 and 29 years old with type 1 diabetes.

The chain combines TRBV7-9 with TRBJ1-1; 7 bases match TRBD1. This CDR3 comprises 15 residues. Germline CDR1 is SEHNR and CDR2 is FQNEAQ (reference sequence). Trimming took 4 bases from V and 7 from J; bases not matched to a gene: 12. Written as DNA, the CDR3 is TGTGCCAGCAGCTCCCCTGGGGTTGGGACAGATGAAGCTTTCTTT. It is translated as CASSSPGVGTDEAFF. The entire variable domain, with the rest obtained from reference TRBV7-9 and TRBJ1-1, is as follows: DTGVSQNPRHKITKRGQNVTFRCDPISEHNRLYWYRQTLGQGPEFLTYFQNEAQLEKSRLLSDRFSAERPKGSFSTLEIQRTEQGDSAMYLCASSSPGVGTDEAFFGQGTRLTVV.

This clone was observed a few times. The V and J genes are TRBV14 and TRBJ2-1, with D possibly being TRBD2 (6 bases). The germline V and J ends were trimmed by 3 bases and 10 bases, with 19 bases remaining between them. The CDR3 totals 15 residues. The germline CDR1 and CDR2 sequences are SGHDN and FVKESK. This chain's CDR3 is CASSHSSAPQGEQFF. CDR3 nucleotides: TGTGCCAGCAGCCATTCTAGCGCTCCCCAGGGAGAGCAGTTCTTC.

This clone was counted only a few times. The chain recombines TRBV7-6 with TRBJ2-3; TRBD1 aligns across 8 bases. The V segment lost 1 base and the J segment 1 base; nucleotides outside the gene matches: 1. The CDR3 runs to 15 residues. In germline, CDR1 is SGHVS, CDR2 FNYEAQ. CDR3 sequence: CASSLGGQGTDTQYF. The CDR3 DNA sequence: TGTGCCAGCAGCTTAGGGGGACAGGGCACAGATACGCAGTATTTT.

This chain connects TRBV5-1 to TRBJ1-4; the D gene is possibly TRBD1 (5 bases). CDR3 size: 14 residues. Germline assignment: CDR1 SGHRS and CDR2 YFSETQ. V gave up 4 bases and J gave up 10 bases, with 17 bases separating them. CDR3 in DNA: TGCGCCAGCAGCCGGGGGGAAGTGTCGGGAAAACTGTTTTTT. Protein: CASSRGEVSGKLFF.

The chain employs TRBV19 and TRBJ2-1; maybe TRBD2 (6 bases). Germline CDR1 reads LNHDA; CDR2 reads SQIVND (reference sequence). CDR3 length equals 15 residues. Trimming took off 7 bases at V and 5 bases at J, with 18 bases between the two ends. The CDR3 region is CASTPSGVSNNEQFF. CDR3 in DNA: TGTGCCAGTACTCCATCGGGGGTATCAAACAATGAGCAGTTCTTC.

The chain couples TRBV10-3 to TRBJ2-5, with TRBD1 matching over 11 bases. This CDR3 is built from 14 residues. V dropped 10 bases and J dropped 4; count of bases not matched to a gene: 8. Germline values: CDR1 ENHRY, CDR2 SYGVKD. CDR3 sequence: CATTSGQGAETQYF. CDR3 nucleotides: TGTGCCACTACGAGCGGACAGGGGGCAGAGACCCAGTACTTC.

The V gene is TRBV30, the J gene TRBJ2-3, with D perhaps matching TRBD1 (5 bases). This CDR3 spans 13 amino acids. CDR1 and CDR2 from the germline V gene are GTSNPN and SVGIG (reference sequence). Trimming took off 4 bases at V and 4 bases at J, with 12 bases between the two ends. CDR3 amino acids: CAWKPWGADTQYF. DNA for the CDR3: TGTGCCTGGAAGCCATGGGGCGCAGATACGCAGTATTTT.

This clone was seen more than once but under ten times. The CDR3 DNA reads as TGTGCCAGCAGCTTGGTACTAGCGGGAGGCCAAGAGACCCAGTACTTC. Translating it yields CASSLVLAGGQETQYF. The V call is TRBV5-6, the J call TRBJ2-5; 12 bases are shared with TRBD2. Unmatched junction bases numbered 1, after V lost 0 bases and J lost 1 base. Germline V gives CDR1 SGHDT, CDR2 YYEEEE. There are 16 residues in the CDR3.

The V gene is TRBV14, the J gene TRBJ1-5; D call uncertain. Looked up from germline, CDR1 is SGHDN and CDR2 is FVKESK. V lost 0 bases, J lost 6 bases, and 6 bases lay in between. This CDR3 is built from 13 residues. CDR3 DNA sequence: TGTGCCAGCAGCCAAGATCGGGGTCAGCCCCAGCATTTT. Its translation is CASSQDRGQPQHF. Full variable domain (remainder filled in from reference TRBV14 and TRBJ1-5): EAGVTQFPSHSVIEKGQTVTLRCDPISGHDNLYWYRRVMGKEIKFLLHFVKESKQDESGMPNNRFLAERTGGTYSTLKVQPAELEDSGVYFCASSQDRGQPQHFGDGTRLSIL.

V usage is TRBV18 and J usage is TRBJ2-1, with 13 nucleotides matching TRBD2. The V and J ends lost 2 bases and 7 bases, in that order; junction bases with no gene match: 2. Germline V gene lookup returns CDR1 KGHSH and CDR2 LQKENI. This CDR3 has 15 amino acids. CDR3 nucleotides: TGTGCCAGCTCACCAGGACTAGCGGGAGTGAATGAGCAGTTCTTC. Translating gives CASSPGLAGVNEQFF.

CDR3 amino acids: CASSPATNEKLFF. The CDR3 DNA is TGCGCCAGCAGCCCCGCAACTAATGAAAAACTGTTTTTT. This sequence joins TRBV5-1 and TRBJ1-4; D gene unclear. This CDR3 is 13 amino acids long. The germline V gene has CDR1 SGHRS and CDR2 YFSETQ. Trimming took off 4 bases at V and 0 bases at J, with 4 bases between the two ends.

The chain recombines TRBV11-2 with TRBJ1-5, with D maybe TRBD1 (5 bases). Per the germline V gene, CDR1 is SGHAT and CDR2 is FQNNGV. V was trimmed by 2 bases and J by 7 bases, leaving 12 bases between them. The CDR3 totals 14 residues. CDR3 bases: TGTGCCAGCAGCTTAAGCAGGGTTGGGCAGCCCCAGCATTTT. Its protein product is CASSLSRVGQPQHF. Full variable domain (remainder filled in from reference TRBV11-2 and TRBJ1-5): EAGVAQSPRYKIIEKRQSVAFWCNPISGHATLYWYQQILGQGPKLLIQFQNNGVVDDSQLPKDRFSAERLKGVDSTLKIQPAKLEDSAVYLCASSLSRVGQPQHFGDGTRLSIL.

The CDR3 coding sequence is TGTGCCAGCAGCGTGGAGGGAGGGACTAGCGGACGTGAGCAGTTCTTC. Translated: CASSVEGGTSGREQFF. The rearrangement joins TRBV9 to TRBJ2-1; 11 nucleotides line up with TRBD2. The germline gives CDR1 SGDLS, CDR2 YYNGEE. The CDR3 has 16 amino acids. V shed 2 bases and J 9 bases; nucleotides not matched to a gene: 10. The whole variable domain, filled in from reference TRBV9 and TRBJ2-1, reads DSGVTQTPKHLITATGQRVTLRCSPRSGDLSVYWYQQSLDQGLQFLIQYYNGEERAKGNILERFSAQQFPDLHSELNLSSLELGDSALYFCASSVEGGTSGREQFFGPGTRLTVL.

This clone showed up just a few times. J is TRBJ2-2 and V is TRBV29-1; 8 nucleotides match TRBD2. This CDR3 has 15 residues. CDR1 SQVTM and CDR2 ANQGSEA come from the germline V gene. V dropped 6 bases and J dropped 7; count of bases not matched to a gene: 13. The CDR3 reads CSVVIIREGLGELFF. CDR3 bases: TGCAGCGTAGTTATAATACGGGAGGGACTCGGGGAGCTGTTTTTT.

As concerns this clone: At the DNA level, this CDR3 is encoded by other sequences in the same sample as well. V usage is TRBV7-9 and J usage is TRBJ2-7, with D unclear. The length of the CDR3 is 11 residues. V lost 2 bases, J lost 3 bases, and 2 bases lay in between. Germline-derived CDR1 and CDR2 are SEHNR and FQNEAQ (reference sequence). This CDR3 reads CASSLRYEQYF. CDR3 nucleotides: TGTGCCAGCAGCTTACGCTACGAGCAGTACTTC.

CDR3 amino acids: CASTAGNLQETQYF. The CDR3 region has the DNA TGCGCCAGCACGGCAGGGAACTTACAAGAGACCCAGTACTTC. J is TRBJ2-5 and V is TRBV5-1; D is perhaps TRBD1 (5 bases). The V end was cut by 6 bases, the J end by 2 bases, with 14 bases between. The germline gives CDR1 SGHRS, CDR2 YFSETQ. This CDR3 is 14 amino acids long.

This clone was detected a few times. The chain combines TRBV5-1 with TRBJ2-2; weak D call: TRBD2 (6 bases). This CDR3 region has 14 residues. Germline CDR1 is SGHRS and CDR2 is YFSETQ. The V and J ends lost 2 bases and 5 bases respectively, with 10 bases between them. The CDR3 DNA reads as TGCGCCAGCAGCTTAGAGGGGAGGACCGGGGAGCTGTTTTTT. It is translated as CASSLEGRTGELFF.

J is TRBJ2-3 and V is TRBV7-2, with TRBD2 matching over 8 bases. V shed 1 base and J 6 bases; nucleotides not matched to a gene: 9. CDR3 length: 16 amino acids. Germline V gene sequence: CDR1 SGHTA, CDR2 FQGNSA. The CDR3 nucleotides are TGTGCCAGCAGCTTAGGGGCCGGGAGGGCCGGGGATACGCAGTATTTT. Protein sequence: CASSLGAGRAGDTQYF.

This clone was seen a few times. The genes are TRBV18 and TRBJ2-1; tentative D call: TRBD1 (6 bases). This CDR3 is 15 amino acids long. Germline V CDR1 and CDR2: KGHSH, LQKENI. V was pared by 3 bases and J by 5 bases, with 14 bases between. The CDR3 coding sequence is TGTGCCAGCTCACCCTTGGCAGGGGCGGACAATGAGCAGTTCTTC. Residues: CASSPLAGADNEQFF.

This clone has just a few counts. Other DNA variants within this sample encode the same CDR3. The rearrangement links TRBV18 to TRBJ2-3; TRBD2 matches 11 bases. From germline, CDR1 is KGHSH and CDR2 LQKENI. Germline trimming cut 5 bases from V and 5 bases from J; bases unmatched to any gene: 6. The CDR3 has 15 amino acids. In DNA, the CDR3 is TGTGCCAGCTCAGAACTAGCGGGAGCCGGAGATACGCAGTATTTT. Amino acid sequence: CASSELAGAGDTQYF.

The genes are TRBV4-1 and TRBJ1-2, with 7 bases fitting TRBD1. The CDR3 consists of 13 residues. Germline-derived CDR1 and CDR2 are MGHRA and YSYEKL. The V gene end was trimmed by 4 bases and the J gene end by 5 bases; junction bases not matched to a gene: 4. The CDR3 loop is CASSRDREYGYTF. CDR3 coding DNA: TGCGCCAGCAGCCGGGACAGAGAATATGGCTACACCTTC.

The V and J genes are TRBV19 and TRBJ1-1, with TRBD1 identical over 8 bases. The V segment lost 9 bases and the J segment 7 bases; nucleotides outside the gene matches: 10. Germline V lookup: CDR1 LNHDA, CDR2 SQIVND (reference sequence). This CDR3 is built from 13 residues. CDR3 residues: CASDRGSSLEAFF. The DNA for the CDR3 is TGTGCCAGCGACAGGGGATCGAGCCTTGAAGCTTTCTTT.

The table lists this clone with a count of one. This chain connects TRBV28 to TRBJ2-7; perhaps TRBD1 as D (6 bases). The CDR3 runs to 14 residues. V was trimmed by 4 bases and J by 6 bases, leaving 16 bases between them. The germline CDR1 and CDR2 sequences are MDHEN and SYDVKM. The CDR3 DNA follows: TGTGCCAGCAGTTCCCAGGGGAAGTTGAGCGAGCAGTACTTC. Amino acid sequence: CASSSQGKLSEQYF.

J is TRBJ2-3 and V is TRBV11-2; TRBD2 matches at 11 bases. V lost 5 bases and J lost 3; bases outside the gene matches: 10. The V gene's germline CDR1 is SGHAT and CDR2 FQNNGV. The length of the CDR3 is 17 residues. CDR3 protein: CASSLGPTSGRTDTQYF. CDR3 coding DNA: TGTGCCAGCAGCCTAGGACCAACTAGCGGGAGAACAGATACGCAGTATTTT.

This clone was counted only a few times. The CDR3 reads CATQGLAGSNEQFF. The CDR3 bases are TGTGCCACCCAGGGACTAGCGGGTTCGAATGAGCAGTTCTTC. The rearrangement links TRBV10-3 to TRBJ2-1; TRBD2 matches at 12 bases. The CDR3 runs 14 residues. J was trimmed by 7 bases and V by 10 bases; bases with no gene match: 8. Looked up from germline, CDR1 is ENHRY and CDR2 is SYGVKD.

V is TRBV2 and J is TRBJ2-3; 8 bases fit TRBD1. The trim removed 5 bases at V and 4 bases at J, leaving 5 bases unmatched. CDR1 SNHLY and CDR2 FYNNEI come from the germline V gene. This CDR3 is 14 amino acids long. Written as DNA, the CDR3 is TGTGCCAGCAGTCGACGACAGGGGTCAGATACGCAGTATTTT. As protein: CASSRRQGSDTQYF.

This clone came up a few times. The gene calls are TRBV7-9 and TRBJ2-1; TRBD2 matches at 8 bases. The germline V gene has CDR1 SEHNR and CDR2 FQNEAQ (reference sequence). V was pared by 2 bases and J by 9 bases, with 6 bases of the junction left unmatched. The CDR3 contains 14 residues. The CDR3 protein is CASSLLAGPLEQFF. CDR3 bases: TGTGCCAGCAGCTTACTAGCGGGTCCTCTTGAGCAGTTCTTC.

The rearrangement joins TRBV4-2 to TRBJ1-1; 7 positions match TRBD1. Losses at the gene ends were 3 bases for V and 10 bases for J; bases not matched to a gene: 11. Germline loops: CDR1 LGHNA, CDR2 YNFKEQ. This CDR3 is 14 amino acids long. CDR3 DNA: TGTGCCAGCAGCCATGAGGGGGCTGGGAGGCGAGCTTTCTTT. Its translation: CASSHEGAGRRAFF.

The V gene is TRBV7-8, the J gene TRBJ2-3, with D perhaps matching TRBD2 (6 bases). This CDR3 is built from 15 residues. The germline CDR1 and CDR2 sequences are SGHVS and FQNEAQ. Deletions cut 5 bases from V and 2 bases from J, with 14 bases between. The CDR3 bases are TGTGCCAGCAGCCCTGGGGGGTTCGCCACAGATACGCAGTATTTT. It specifies CASSPGGFATDTQYF. Filled out from reference TRBV7-8 and TRBJ2-3, the complete variable domain reads GAGVSQSPRYKVAKRGQDVALRCDPISGHVSLFWYQQALGQGPEFLTYFQNEAQLDKSGLPSDRFFAERPEGSVSTLKIQRTQQEDSAVYLCASSPGGFATDTQYFGPGTRLTVL.

This clone has only one observation. This chain joins TRBV18 and TRBJ1-5; the match to TRBD1 covers 7 bases. V dropped 3 bases and J dropped 3; count of bases not matched to a gene: 11. From germline, CDR1 is KGHSH and CDR2 LQKENI. The CDR3 runs to 17 residues. This CDR3 reads CASSPLPPGQANQPQHF. The CDR3 DNA sequence: TGTGCCAGCTCACCCCTACCCCCCGGACAGGCCAATCAGCCCCAGCATTTT.